The next 21 T cell receptor beta chains were all read from a single sample in a study of OX40 agonist ivuxolimab in advanced cancers. Using immunoSEQ multiplex PCR, the repertoire was profiled, and TCRdb retains in-frame clones only, with some absent. The data show 65,000 to 90,000 clones, approximately 90% seen once. The source was CD4+ or CD8+ T cells sorted from blood, collected in a trial of the OX40 agonist ivuxolimab. All receptors derive from an adult with an advanced solid tumor such as melanoma, head and neck, liver or kidney cancer.

The rearrangement joins TRBV5-1 to TRBJ2-7; D tentatively reads TRBD1 or TRBD2 (5 bases each). V lost 2 bases and J 6 bases, leaving 6 bases between the germline ends. Per germline, CDR1 SGHRS and CDR2 YFSETQ. The CDR3 sequence is 11 residues long. CDR3 nucleotide sequence: TGCGCCAGCAGCTTCGGGGCCGAGCAGTACTTC. This encodes CASSFGAEQYF. Variable domain in full (rest from reference TRBV5-1 and TRBJ2-7): KAGVTQTPRYLIKTRGQQVTLSCSPISGHRSVSWYQQTPGQGLQFLFEYFSETQRNKGNFPGRFSGRQFSNSRSEMNVSTLELGDSALYLCASSFGAEQYFGPGTRLTVT.

The chain employs TRBV5-6 and TRBJ2-3, with D possibly matching TRBD1 (5 bases). Germline V gene data show CDR1 as SGHDT and CDR2 as YYEEEE. V dropped 0 bases and J dropped 4 bases, with 9 bases sitting between them. The CDR3 spans 14 residues. The CDR3 spells CASSLVAGSDTQYF. CDR3 DNA: TGTGCCAGCAGCTTGGTGGCAGGGTCAGATACGCAGTATTTT. The entire variable domain, with the rest obtained from reference TRBV5-6 and TRBJ2-3, is as follows: DAGVTQSPTHLIKTRGQQVTLRCSPKSGHDTVSWYQQALGQGPQFIFQYYEEEERQRGNFPDRFSGHQFPNYSSELNVNALLLGDSALYLCASSLVAGSDTQYFGPGTRLTVL.

CDR3 coding DNA: TGTGCCAGCAGCTTGGACAGGGCGACTGAAGCTTTCTTT. It codes for CASSLDRATEAFF. The chain couples TRBV5-5 to TRBJ1-1; perhaps TRBD1 as D (6 bases). The germline V gene encodes CDR1 SGHKS and CDR2 YYEKEE (reference sequence). The CDR3 runs 13 residues. The V end lost 0 bases, the J end lost 5 bases, and 8 bases lay between the germline ends.

V usage is TRBV30 and J usage is TRBJ1-1, with D perhaps matching TRBD1 (6 bases). The germline gives CDR1 GTSNPN, CDR2 SVGIG (reference sequence). The CDR3 loop spans 13 amino acids. The V and J ends lost 2 bases and 4 bases respectively, with 11 bases between them. The CDR3 protein is CAWSRVTGTEAFF. The CDR3 DNA sequence: TGTGCCTGGAGTAGGGTGACAGGCACTGAAGCTTTCTTT.

V is TRBV7-9 and J is TRBJ2-1; maybe TRBD1 (6 bases). V was pared by 10 bases and J by 6 bases, with 13 bases between. Germline V gives CDR1 SEHNR, CDR2 FQNEAQ (reference sequence). The CDR3 length is 12 residues. This chain's CDR3 is CATSRGGNEQFF. The CDR3 nucleotides read TGTGCCACCTCTCGAGGGGGCAATGAGCAGTTCTTC.

V gene TRBV5-1 combines with J gene TRBJ2-7; D is perhaps TRBD1 (5 bases). The CDR3 is 13 residues long. CDR1 and CDR2 from the germline V gene are SGHRS and YFSETQ. V was clipped by 2 bases and J by 2 bases, with 8 bases between them. CDR3 nucleotides: TGCGCCAGCAGCTTCGACAGCACCTACGAGCAGTACTTC. This translates into CASSFDSTYEQYF.

V gene TRBV12-1 combines with J gene TRBJ1-2; whether TRBD1, the table's D call, matches the DNA was not checked. TRBV12-1 corresponds to a pseudogene. The CDR3 spans 15 residues. The CDR3: CASSFASDRSYGYTF. CDR3 DNA sequence: TGTGCCAGCAGCTTTGCCTCGGACAGGAGCTATGGCTACACCTTC.

This chain links TRBV6-1 with TRBJ1-5; 7 bases are a match to TRBD1. The germline CDR1 and CDR2 sequences are MNHNS and SASEGT. The junction had 9 bases not matched to a gene; V was cut back by 5 bases and J by 5 bases. The CDR3 extends over 15 amino acids. CDR3 sequence reads: CASSHQGQYDQPQHF. The CDR3 region has the DNA TGTGCCAGCAGTCACCAGGGACAGTACGATCAGCCCCAGCATTTT.

The chain uses TRBV19 and TRBJ1-5; D unclear. The CDR3 spans 13 residues. V was trimmed by 2 bases and J by 4 bases, leaving 6 bases between them. Germline V gene data show CDR1 as LNHDA and CDR2 as SQIVND (reference sequence). The chain's CDR3 is CASSISGNQPQHF. CDR3 nucleotide sequence: TGTGCCAGTAGTATATCGGGAAATCAGCCCCAGCATTTT.

The V and J genes are TRBV30 and TRBJ1-6; 9 bases agree with TRBD1. Germline V gives CDR1 GTSNPN, CDR2 SVGIG (reference sequence). The V gene end was trimmed by 1 base and the J gene end by 9 bases; junction bases not matched to a gene: 7. This CDR3 spans 15 amino acids. CDR3 amino acids: CAWSAHGTGFSPLHF. The CDR3 nucleotides are TGTGCCTGGAGTGCTCACGGGACAGGGTTTTCACCCCTCCACTTT.

This rearrangement joins TRBV30 to TRBJ2-7; 8 nucleotides line up with TRBD1. Germline V CDR1 and CDR2: GTSNPN, SVGIG (reference sequence). The CDR3 extends over 13 amino acids. V shed 2 bases, J shed 4 bases, and the junction held 4 bases outside the gene matches. The CDR3 DNA sequence: TGTGCCTGGAGTCCAACAGGGGGGTACGAGCAGTACTTC. Translating gives CAWSPTGGYEQYF.

V and J are TRBV27 and TRBJ2-7; D remains unclear. This CDR3 contains 13 residues. V was pared by 3 bases and J by 1 base, with 7 bases between. Per the germline V gene, CDR1 is MNHEY and CDR2 is SMNVEV (reference sequence). CDR3 nucleotides: TGTGCCAGCAGTTTGACCGTTTCCTACGAGCAGTACTTC. It encodes CASSLTVSYEQYF.

The chain employs TRBV4-1 and TRBJ2-7; D unclear. Deletions cut 1 base from V and 2 bases from J, with 9 bases between. CDR3 length: 14 residues. Germline V lookup: CDR1 MGHRA, CDR2 YSYEKL. CDR3 bases: TGCGCCAGCAGCCAAGCGATGGGAACCTACGAGCAGTACTTC. Protein product: CASSQAMGTYEQYF.

This chain links TRBV12-5 with TRBJ1-6, with D maybe TRBD1 (6 bases). The germline V gene encodes CDR1 LGHNT and CDR2 FRNRAP. Trimming stripped 7 bases from V and 5 bases from J, with 21 bases between. The CDR3 loop spans 17 amino acids. The CDR3 sequence: CASADFPMGQDNSPLHF. The CDR3 coding sequence is TGTGCTAGTGCCGACTTCCCCATGGGACAAGATAATTCACCCCTCCACTTT.

This sequence joins TRBV7-2 and TRBJ2-2; D is possibly TRBD1 (5 bases). Germline CDR1 reads SGHTA; CDR2 reads FQGNSA. Between the trimmed V and J ends, which lost 5 bases and 4 bases, there was a span of 20 bases. The CDR3 is 17 residues long. The CDR3 is CASSPYLGAEVTGELFF. CDR3 DNA sequence: TGTGCCAGCAGCCCGTACTTAGGGGCAGAGGTCACCGGGGAGCTGTTTTTT.

This clone was recorded once. The chain is built from TRBV4-1 and TRBJ1-4; D gene uncertain. The CDR3 extends over 12 amino acids. From germline, CDR1 is MGHRA and CDR2 YSYEKL. Trimming stripped 1 base from V and 6 bases from J, with 3 bases between. CDR3 loop: CASSQVDEKLFF. The CDR3, as DNA: TGCGCCAGCAGCCAAGTAGATGAAAAACTGTTTTTT.

The CDR3 sequence is CASSQVGERDYGYTF. CDR3 coding DNA: TGCGCCAGCAGCCAGGTGGGGGAGAGGGACTATGGCTACACCTTC. The J gene is TRBJ1-2, the V gene TRBV4-1, with D possibly matching TRBD1 (5 bases). V lost 3 bases to trimming and J lost 3 bases, with 14 bases between them. This CDR3 comprises 15 residues. The germline V gene has CDR1 MGHRA and CDR2 YSYEKL.

This chain joins TRBV2 and TRBJ2-3; D gene unclear. Germline values: CDR1 SNHLY, CDR2 FYNNEI. V gave up 10 bases and J gave up 2 bases, with 16 bases separating them. The CDR3 has 14 residues. CDR3 sequence reads: CAIPRWGATDTQYF. In nucleotides, the CDR3 is TGTGCCATACCTAGGTGGGGTGCCACAGATACGCAGTATTTT.

This chain connects TRBV13 to TRBJ2-3; 9 bases are a match to TRBD2. Germline V gene lookup returns CDR1 PRHDT and CDR2 FYEKMQ (reference sequence). This CDR3 contains 15 residues. V gave up 5 bases and J gave up 2 bases; unmatched junction bases: 5. CDR3 bases: TGTGCCAGCAGCGCGCGGGGGGGATCCACAGATACGCAGTATTTT. Its translation: CASSARGGSTDTQYF.

The chain links TRBV6-6 to TRBJ1-4; 11 bases are shared with TRBD1. The CDR3 spans 15 residues. Trimming removed 6 bases from V and 8 bases from J; junction bases left unmatched: 8. Germline V gene lookup returns CDR1 MNHNY and CDR2 SVGAGI (reference sequence). The CDR3 DNA sequence: TGTGCCAGCAGGTACCCGGGACAGGGGGACGAAAAACTGTTTTTT. Translation gives CASRYPGQGDEKLFF.

This chain links TRBV4-3 with TRBJ2-1; 13 positions match TRBD2. This CDR3 spans 17 amino acids. V was pared by 4 bases and J by 7 bases, with 10 bases of the junction left unmatched. CDR1 is LGHNA, CDR2 YSLEER, per germline. The CDR3 is CASSLDGTSGEGNEQFF. The CDR3 DNA reads TGCGCCAGCAGCCTCGATGGGACTAGCGGGGAGGGTAATGAGCAGTTCTTC.